A single sample is the source of the 29 T cell receptor beta chains below, sequenced in a study of blood T cell repertoires in COVID-19. This table comes from immunoSEQ multiplex PCR, and its TCRdb copy is limited to in-frame clones, with some not included. In the table there are about 150,000 clones, approximately 80% of which are singletons. The sequencing sample was made of peripheral blood. Receptor source: an older woman with acute or convalescent COVID-19.

V gene TRBV3-1 (or the pseudogene TRBV3-2) combines with J gene TRBJ1-1; 11 bases agree with TRBD1. Germline lookup yields CDR1 LGHDT and CDR2 YNNKEL (reference sequence). Trimming took 0 bases from V and 4 from J; bases not matched to a gene: 4. This CDR3 contains 16 residues. The CDR3 DNA reads as TGTGCCAGCAGCCAAGAAGCCGGGACAGGGGGCACTGAAGCTTTCTTT. Translating it yields CASSQEAGTGGTEAFF.

The V call is TRBV5-1, the J call TRBJ2-7; D uncertain. The CDR3 has 13 residues. Germline V CDR1 and CDR2: SGHRS, YFSETQ. Deletions cut 2 bases from V and 6 bases from J, with 12 bases between. The CDR3 bases are TGCGCCAGCAGCTTAGGCGAGGAACTCGAGCAGTACGTC. Translated: CASSLGEELEQYV.

The chain couples TRBV2 to TRBJ1-5; 7 bases map to TRBD1. The V segment lost 6 bases and the J segment 3 bases; nucleotides outside the gene matches: 5. CDR1 SNHLY and CDR2 FYNNEI come from the germline V gene. This CDR3 is 14 amino acids long. The CDR3 nucleotides are TGTGCCAGCAGCCCTGGGACAGTCAATCAGCCCCAGCATTTT. Residues: CASSPGTVNQPQHF.

The gene calls are TRBV28 and TRBJ2-7, with D perhaps matching TRBD1 (6 bases). The V end lost 5 bases, the J end lost 0 bases, and 11 bases lay between the germline ends. This CDR3 is built from 14 residues. Germline V gene sequence: CDR1 MDHEN, CDR2 SYDVKM. CDR3 loop: CASSETGGSYEQYF. In nucleotides, the CDR3 is TGTGCCAGCAGTGAGACAGGAGGCTCCTACGAGCAGTACTTC.

The rearrangement links TRBV28 to TRBJ2-3, with 9 bases lining up with TRBD1. Trimming removed 7 bases from V and 6 bases from J; junction bases left unmatched: 8. The CDR3 contains 14 residues. Germline CDR1 and CDR2: MDHEN and SYDVKM. Here the CDR3 DNA reads TGTGCCAGCATACCGGGACAGGGAGGGGATACGCAGTATTTT. It translates to CASIPGQGGDTQYF.

V usage is TRBV3-1 (or the pseudogene TRBV3-2) and J usage is TRBJ1-2; tentatively, D is TRBD1 (5 bases). V lost 0 bases and J 7 bases, leaving 15 bases between the germline ends. The germline V gene has CDR1 LGHDT and CDR2 YNNKEL (reference sequence). The CDR3 runs 15 residues. Written as DNA, the CDR3 is TGTGCCAGCAGCCAAGAAGTCTCAGGGCCAGGTGGCTACACCTTC. Translation: CASSQEVSGPGGYTF.

The chain is built from TRBV11-2 and TRBJ2-5; perhaps TRBD1 as D (6 bases). The V gene lost 3 bases and the J gene lost 1 base, with 12 bases spanning the gap. The germline V gene encodes CDR1 SGHAT and CDR2 FQNNGV. CDR3 length equals 15 residues. CDR3: CASSFLGTTQETQYF. As DNA, the CDR3 is TGTGCCAGCAGCTTCCTAGGGACAACCCAAGAGACCCAGTACTTC.

The J gene is TRBJ1-2, the V gene TRBV6-5; D perhaps matches TRBD1 (5 bases). The germline V and J ends were trimmed by 2 bases and 5 bases, with 15 bases remaining between them. Germline values: CDR1 MNHEY, CDR2 SVGAGI. This CDR3 is 15 amino acids long. The CDR3 region has the DNA TGTGCCAGCAGTTACGTGGGCAGGGCGCCTTATGGCTACACCTTC. It is translated as CASSYVGRAPYGYTF.

The J gene is TRBJ2-2, the V gene TRBV6-5; a possible D gene is TRBD2 (6 bases). Germline values: CDR1 MNHEY, CDR2 SVGAGI. The V gene lost 7 bases and the J gene lost 6 bases, with 18 bases spanning the gap. This CDR3 has 15 residues. The CDR3 DNA reads as TGTGCCAGCACCCTCTCGGAGACGGGGGCCGGGGAGCTGTTTTTT. This sequence encodes CASTLSETGAGELFF.

V usage is TRBV27 and J usage is TRBJ2-7, with D maybe TRBD2 (5 bases). CDR3 size: 13 residues. V lost 2 bases and J 5 bases, leaving 10 bases between the germline ends. CDR1 and CDR2 from the germline V gene are MNHEY and SMNVEV (reference sequence). The CDR3 sequence is CASSLVEGNEQYF. DNA for the CDR3: TGTGCCAGCAGTTTAGTTGAGGGCAACGAGCAGTACTTC.

The gene calls are TRBV27 and TRBJ1-1; a possible D gene is TRBD1 (6 bases). The germline CDR1 and CDR2 sequences are MNHEY and SMNVEV (reference sequence). With 3 bases removed from V and 3 bases from J, the gap between germline ends came to 11 bases. The CDR3 length is 14 residues. CDR3 protein: CASSFGGLYTEAFF. The CDR3 coding sequence is TGTGCCAGCAGTTTCGGGGGGCTCTACACTGAAGCTTTCTTT.

The rearrangement joins TRBV18 to TRBJ2-5, with TRBD1 matching over 7 bases. The CDR3 runs to 16 residues. CDR1 and CDR2 (germline): KGHSH, LQKENI. Losses at the gene ends were 6 bases for V and 0 bases for J; bases not matched to a gene: 10. In DNA, the CDR3 is TGTGCCAGCTCCCCAGAACAGGGGCCCCACCAAGAGACCCAGTACTTC. Protein sequence: CASSPEQGPHQETQYF.

This clone was detected only a few times. The chain carries TRBV5-1 and TRBJ1-4; 7 bases fit TRBD1. The germline gives CDR1 SGHRS, CDR2 YFSETQ. With V trimmed by 4 bases and J by 8 bases, 8 bases remained unmatched. This CDR3 contains 14 residues. The CDR3: CASSVRDSEEKLFF. The DNA for the CDR3 is TGCGCCAGCAGCGTCCGGGACAGTGAGGAAAAACTGTTTTTT.

The chain joins TRBV5-3 to TRBJ1-4; 7 bases line up with TRBD1. TRBV5-3 is an open reading frame whose function is uncertain. V lost 8 bases to trimming and J lost 2 bases; unmatched junction nucleotides: 15. This CDR3 is 17 amino acids long. The CDR3 region has the DNA TGTGCCAGCCTAACCCCACAGGGGTTGAGGACTAATGAAAAACTGTTTTTT. Translation: CASLTPQGLRTNEKLFF.

V gene TRBV4-1 combines with J gene TRBJ1-1; 8 nucleotides line up with TRBD1. Germline CDR1 and CDR2: MGHRA and YSYEKL. This CDR3 is 17 amino acids long. With V trimmed by 4 bases and J by 4 bases, 14 bases remained unmatched. The chain's CDR3 is CASSLRIQGALGTEAFF. CDR3 bases: TGCGCCAGCAGCCTTCGTATCCAGGGGGCGCTGGGCACTGAAGCTTTCTTT.

The chain combines TRBV6-5 with TRBJ2-2, with 7 bases aligning to TRBD1. V trimming: 5 bases; J trimming: 6 bases; junction bases outside the gene matches: 6. This CDR3 is 14 amino acids long. From germline, CDR1 is MNHEY and CDR2 SVGAGI. The CDR3 DNA reads as TGTGCCAGCAGTCTACAGGGGTTAGCCGGGGAGCTGTTTTTT. Translated: CASSLQGLAGELFF.

The V call is TRBV2, the J call TRBJ1-4, with unresolved D. V was cut by 4 bases and J by 0 bases, with 12 bases left in between. Germline V gene data show CDR1 as SNHLY and CDR2 as FYNNEI. The CDR3 has 16 residues. The CDR3 reads CASSGLRPPTNEKLFF. In DNA form, the CDR3 reads TGTGCCAGCAGTGGGTTGCGGCCTCCAACTAATGAAAAACTGTTTTTT.

The V gene is TRBV6-5, the J gene TRBJ1-1; D might be TRBD1 (5 bases). The CDR3 covers 11 residues. The V and J ends lost 7 bases and 4 bases respectively, with 7 bases between them. Germline V CDR1 and CDR2: MNHEY, SVGAGI. This CDR3 is CASTGVTEAFF. CDR3 nucleotide sequence: TGTGCCAGCACGGGGGTCACTGAAGCTTTCTTT.

The V gene is TRBV28, the J gene TRBJ1-5; D gene ambiguous. The CDR3 extends over 17 amino acids. Germline V gives CDR1 MDHEN, CDR2 SYDVKM. Between the trimmed V and J ends, which lost 6 bases and 3 bases, there was a span of 21 bases. CDR3 loop: CASSHQLGTAFNQPQHF. DNA of the CDR3: TGTGCCAGCAGCCATCAGCTGGGCACAGCCTTCAATCAGCCCCAGCATTTT.

This clone appeared a few times. This chain uses TRBV2 with TRBJ1-1; D is possibly TRBD1 (6 bases). This CDR3 spans 15 amino acids. Trimming removed 7 bases from V and 4 bases from J, with 19 bases in between. Germline V CDR1 and CDR2: SNHLY, FYNNEI. The CDR3 DNA reads as TGTGCCAGCACCCAAACAGGGAAAGTGGGCACTGAAGCTTTCTTT. Its translation is CASTQTGKVGTEAFF.

The V gene is TRBV7-3, the J gene TRBJ2-1, with 7 positions matching TRBD2. Germline-derived CDR1 and CDR2 are SGHTA and FQGTGA. This CDR3 comprises 13 residues. J gave up 7 bases and V 5 bases, and 5 bases lay outside the gene matches. The CDR3 coding sequence is TGTGCCAGCAGCCCGGTCGGGGGGAATGAGCAGTTCTTC. It codes for CASSPVGGNEQFF.

The chain links TRBV10-3 to TRBJ2-5; 8 bases align to TRBD2. This CDR3 is built from 15 residues. The V segment lost 2 bases and the J segment 1 base; nucleotides outside the gene matches: 3. The germline V gene has CDR1 ENHRY and CDR2 SYGVKD. Here the CDR3 reads CAISEPGLAQETQYF. CDR3 nucleotides: TGTGCCATCAGTGAGCCCGGACTAGCCCAAGAGACCCAGTACTTC.

This sequence joins TRBV5-1 and TRBJ2-7, with D unresolved. Trimming stripped 4 bases from V and 0 bases from J, with 11 bases between. Germline-derived CDR1 and CDR2 are SGHRS and YFSETQ. The CDR3 has 14 residues. For the CDR3, the DNA is TGCGCCAGCAGCCCGGTCTCAAGCTCCTACGAGCAGTACTTC. Encoded protein: CASSPVSSSYEQYF.

This clone was recorded a few times. CDR3 residues: CASSSLGAGNTEAFF. The CDR3 coding sequence is TGTGCCAGCAGTTCCCTTGGGGCAGGTAACACTGAAGCTTTCTTT. V gene TRBV6-5 combines with J gene TRBJ1-1; possible D gene TRBD1, 5 bases. Looked up from germline, CDR1 is MNHEY and CDR2 is SVGAGI. V dropped 4 bases and J dropped 2 bases, with 14 bases sitting between them. The CDR3 consists of 15 residues.

The chain combines TRBV7-6 with TRBJ1-4, with D perhaps TRBD1 (6 bases). From germline, CDR1 is SGHVS and CDR2 FNYEAQ. The V gene lost 1 base and the J gene lost 7 bases, with 16 bases spanning the gap. The length of the CDR3 is 16 residues. The CDR3 DNA sequence: TGTGCCAGCAGCTTAGAGGCCAGGGGAATCACTGAAAAACTGTTTTTT. Its translation is CASSLEARGITEKLFF.

J is TRBJ1-2 and V is TRBV5-6; TRBD1 aligns across 9 bases. CDR1 and CDR2 (germline): SGHDT, YYEEEE. The CDR3 length is 14 residues. Trimming cost V 3 bases and J 5 bases; bases outside gene matches: 5. CDR3 in amino acids: CASSWRTGAYGYTF. DNA of the CDR3: TGTGCCAGCAGCTGGCGGACAGGGGCGTATGGCTACACCTTC.

A few counts support this clone. CDR3 region: CAVHLNSYGYTF. CDR3 bases: TGTGCCGTACACCTCAACAGCTATGGCTACACCTTC. This chain connects TRBV7-9 to TRBJ1-2; D is ambiguous. The germline V gene encodes CDR1 SEHNR and CDR2 FQNEAQ (reference sequence). V was cut by 11 bases and J by 4 bases, with 14 bases left in between. The CDR3 has 12 amino acids.

With regard to this clone: Its ends do not fully match the called genes, so a read error is possible. The chain has TRBV12-5 and TRBJ1-6; tentative D call: TRBD1 (6 bases). Germline CDR1 and CDR2: LGHNT and FRNRAP. The CDR3 runs 17 residues. The CDR3 reads CASGLVLGTRNNSPLHF. In DNA form, the CDR3 reads TGTGCTAGTGGTTTGGTACTAGGGACAAGGAATAATTCGCCCCTCCACTTT.

This rearrangement joins TRBV10-3 to TRBJ2-7; TRBD2 aligns across 12 bases. This CDR3 spans 14 amino acids. From germline, CDR1 is ENHRY and CDR2 SYGVKD. J gave up 4 bases and V 6 bases, and 4 bases lay outside the gene matches. CDR3 nucleotides: TGTGCCATCAGAACCGGGACTAGCGGGTACGAGCAGTACTTC. It yields the protein CAIRTGTSGYEQYF.